The source of this T cell receptor beta chain is a study of T cell responses to AZD1222 COVID-19 vaccine. Whole-study findings and limits: Sampling that yielded the repertoires occurred only after the peak T cell response. Spike-specific TCR breadth and depth were elevated following two AZD1222 doses. It should be noted that donors were predominantly white British and more often female, and clonal diversity was possibly underestimated.

The CDR3 has 15 amino acids. Per germline, CDR1 LGHDT and CDR2 YNNKEL (reference sequence). Trimming left V 3 bases short and J 1 base short, with 10 bases between. The repertoire was sequenced with immunoSEQ multiplex PCR; TCRdb's copy has only in-frame clones and lacks some. The sample includes 160,000 or so clones, about 87% of them seen just once. To note about this clone: Its antigen is unidentified.

V gene TRBV3-1 (or the pseudogene TRBV3-2) combines with J gene TRBJ1-5; no clear D. The receptor was derived from an adult who received the MenACWY meningococcal vaccine as a control. The sample here was peripheral blood, taken 28 days after the second dose of the MenACWY control vaccine. The CDR3 region is CASSHRGLSNQPQHF. The CDR3 nucleotides are TGTGCCAGCAGCCACCGGGGTTTGAGCAATCAGCCCCAGCATTTT.